The 10 T cell receptor beta chains reported below all come from one sample, sequenced in a study of OX40 agonist ivuxolimab in advanced cancers. TCRdb's copy holds only in-frame clones and misses some; the assay was immunoSEQ multiplex PCR. This repertoire shows approximately 28,000 clones, 87% found once; its top ten account for 25%. The sample in question was CD4+ or CD8+ T cells sorted from blood, obtained in a trial of the OX40 agonist ivuxolimab. These TCRs come from an adult with an advanced solid tumor such as melanoma, head and neck, liver or kidney cancer.

The rearrangement uses TRBV25-1 and TRBJ1-1; D is unclear. Trimming removed 3 bases from V and 6 bases from J, with 17 bases in between. This CDR3 contains 15 residues. Germline V gene data show CDR1 as MGHDK and CDR2 as SYGVNS. The DNA for the CDR3 is TGTGCCAGCAGTGATCCCGGGGATGGTAAGCCTGAAGCTTTCTTT. Amino acid sequence: CASSDPGDGKPEAFF.

This clone was counted between two and nine times. The J gene is TRBJ1-1, the V gene TRBV6-5; 7 bases map to TRBD1. The junction had 2 bases not matched to a gene; V was cut back by 5 bases and J by 8 bases. Germline V CDR1 and CDR2: MNHEY, SVGAGI. The CDR3 runs 11 residues. In DNA form, the CDR3 reads TGTGCCAGCAGTAAGACAGGGGAAGCTTTCTTT. Its translation: CASSKTGEAFF.

V is TRBV5-4 and J is TRBJ2-2; D is unresolved. This CDR3 has 15 residues. Germline V CDR1 and CDR2: SGHNT, YYREEE (reference sequence). V lost 4 bases, J lost 2 bases, and 12 bases lay in between. The CDR3 DNA sequence: TGTGCCAGCAGCCGTGACTTGTTTAACACCGGGGAGCTGTTTTTT. The encoded protein is CASSRDLFNTGELFF. The whole variable domain, remainder taken from reference TRBV5-4 and TRBJ2-2, is ETGVTQSPTHLIKTRGQQVTLRCSSQSGHNTVSWYQQALGQGPQFIFQYYREEENGRGNFPPRFSGLQFPNYSSELNVNALELDDSALYLCASSRDLFNTGELFFGEGSRLTVL.

The V and J genes are TRBV6-1 and TRBJ2-5, with D possibly being TRBD2 (6 bases). The CDR3 covers 12 residues. V lost 6 bases to trimming and J lost 5 bases, with 10 bases between them. Germline V CDR1 and CDR2: MNHNS, SASEGT. CDR3 sequence reads: CASSGSSETQYF. CDR3 coding DNA: TGTGCCAGCAGCGGGAGTTCGGAGACCCAGTACTTC.

The gene calls are TRBV28 and TRBJ2-5, with 9 bases matching TRBD1. V lost 8 bases, J lost 2 bases, and 9 bases stayed unmatched. The CDR3 loop spans 15 amino acids. In germline, CDR1 is MDHEN, CDR2 SYDVKM. This chain's CDR3 is CASATGQGLQETQYF. CDR3 coding DNA: TGTGCCAGCGCGACCGGACAGGGGCTACAAGAGACCCAGTACTTC.

This sequence joins TRBV29-1 and TRBJ2-3, with D maybe TRBD1 (6 bases). The germline V and J ends were trimmed by 1 base and 0 bases, with 11 bases remaining between them. Looked up from germline, CDR1 is SQVTM and CDR2 is ANQGSEA. The CDR3 covers 15 residues. The CDR3 sequence is CSVEGGGWSTDTQYF. The DNA of the CDR3 is TGCAGCGTTGAAGGAGGGGGTTGGAGCACAGATACGCAGTATTTT.

V and J are TRBV15 and TRBJ1-2; D remains ambiguous. Trimming stripped 0 bases from V and 3 bases from J, with 5 bases between. From germline, CDR1 is LNHNV and CDR2 YYDKDF (reference sequence). This CDR3 spans 13 amino acids. The CDR3 here is CATSRDRDYGYTF. CDR3 in DNA: TGTGCCACCAGCAGAGACCGAGACTATGGCTACACCTTC.

CDR3 region: CASTEEPTNEKLFF. DNA of the CDR3: TGTGCCAGTACAGAAGAACCAACTAATGAAAAACTGTTTTTT. V and J are TRBV19 and TRBJ1-4; D gene uncertain. Germline-derived CDR1 and CDR2 are LNHDA and SQIVND (reference sequence). Trimming stripped 7 bases from V and 0 bases from J, with 9 bases between. The CDR3 is 14 amino acids.

This chain joins TRBV28 and TRBJ2-1, with D possibly matching TRBD1 (6 bases). The CDR3 has 15 residues. Trimming removed 5 bases from V and 9 bases from J, with 20 bases in between. Germline V lookup: CDR1 MDHEN, CDR2 SYDVKM. The CDR3 DNA reads TGTGCCAGCAGTCGCCGGGACACGCAAAGGAGTGAGCAGTTCTTC. Amino acid sequence: CASSRRDTQRSEQFF.

The rearrangement uses TRBV2 and TRBJ2-7; tentatively, D is TRBD1 or TRBD2 (6 bases each). Germline V lookup: CDR1 SNHLY, CDR2 FYNNEI. V lost 6 bases and J lost 0, with 9 bases in between. The CDR3 length is 13 residues. CDR3 sequence: CASRGGSSYEQYF. CDR3 nucleotide sequence: TGTGCCAGCAGGGGGGGCTCCTCCTACGAGCAGTACTTC.